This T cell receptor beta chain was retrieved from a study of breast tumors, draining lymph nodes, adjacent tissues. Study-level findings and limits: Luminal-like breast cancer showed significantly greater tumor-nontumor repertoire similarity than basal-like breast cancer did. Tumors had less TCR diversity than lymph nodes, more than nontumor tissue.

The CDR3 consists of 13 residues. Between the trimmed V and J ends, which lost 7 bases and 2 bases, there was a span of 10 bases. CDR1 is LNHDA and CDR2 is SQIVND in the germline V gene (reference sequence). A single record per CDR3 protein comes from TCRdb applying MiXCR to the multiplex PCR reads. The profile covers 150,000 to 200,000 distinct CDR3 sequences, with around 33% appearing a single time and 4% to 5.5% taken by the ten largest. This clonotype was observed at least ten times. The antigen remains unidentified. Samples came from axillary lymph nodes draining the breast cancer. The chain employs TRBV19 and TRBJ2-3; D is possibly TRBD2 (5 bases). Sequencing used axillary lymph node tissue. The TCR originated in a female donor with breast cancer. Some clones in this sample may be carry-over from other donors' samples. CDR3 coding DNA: TGTGCCAGTAAGGACTTCCACACAGATACGCAGTATTTT. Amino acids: CASKDFHTDTQYF.